This T cell receptor (beta chain) emerged from a study of immune evolution from preneoplasia to lung adenocarcinoma. Findings and caveats of the study: From normal lung to invasive adenocarcinoma, top clone frequencies appeared to decrease. Normal lung had highest clonality; later lesions appeared denser, more diverse.

Worth noting for this clone: Antigen: not known.

Libraries were prepared by immunoSEQ multiplex PCR; TCRdb keeps only in-frame clonotypes and omits some of them. This sample has more than 7,000 clones; over 75% occur once, and the top ten carry about 2.9%. Nucleic acids came from premalignant or tumor cells enriched by macro-dissection. Trimming stripped 7 bases from V and 3 bases from J, with 10 bases between. The CDR3 runs to 12 residues. CDR1 and CDR2 from the germline V gene are MDHEN and SYDVKM. The rearrangement joins TRBV28 to TRBJ2-7; D remains ambiguous. The sequencing sample was made of FFPE lung adenocarcinoma in situ tissue. This TCR derives from a person aged 70 to 85 with lung adenocarcinoma. The CDR3 loop is CASIRVGYEQYF. Here the CDR3 DNA reads TGTGCCAGCATCCGGGTGGGCTACGAGCAGTACTTC.